What follows are 20 T cell receptor beta chains derived from one specimen sequenced in a study of T cells in narcolepsy. Method: immunoSEQ multiplex PCR; TCRdb's copy keeps in-frame clones and lacks some. There are 30,000 to 35,000 clones in the sample; approximately 80% occur only once, and 1.1% lies in the top ten. Sequenced input: memory (CD45RA-) CD4+ T cells from blood. These receptors were collected from a human donor in good health.

CDR3 DNA: TGCGCCAGCAGCTCTCCTCCCAAGGATGAGCAGTTCTTC. It specifies CASSSPPKDEQFF. The J gene is TRBJ2-1, the V gene TRBV5-1; D is unresolved. Germline V gives CDR1 SGHRS, CDR2 YFSETQ. Trimming removed 3 bases from V and 8 bases from J, with 12 bases in between. CDR3 length: 13 amino acids.

In its sample, this clone was seen a few times. The CDR3 spells CASSQEATSGSFGQFF. CDR3 sequence (DNA): TGCGCCAGCAGCCAAGAGGCGACTAGCGGGAGTTTCGGGCAGTTCTTC. This chain joins TRBV4-1 and TRBJ2-1, with 12 bases fitting TRBD2. V trimming: 0 bases; J trimming: 12 bases; junction bases outside the gene matches: 9. The length of the CDR3 is 16 residues. Germline V gives CDR1 MGHRA, CDR2 YSYEKL.

The chain combines TRBV15 with TRBJ2-7; 8 nucleotides match TRBD1. The CDR3 has 16 residues. V trimming: 3 bases; J trimming: 7 bases; junction bases outside the gene matches: 14. The germline gives CDR1 LNHNV, CDR2 YYDKDF (reference sequence). CDR3 in DNA: TGTGCCACCAGCAGTGCTCGGACAGGGCTGTTTGATGAGCAGTACTTC. Protein product: CATSSARTGLFDEQYF.

The rearrangement links TRBV2 to TRBJ2-4, with 7 positions matching TRBD2. After removal of 7 bases from V and 7 bases from J, the junction contained 7 bases not matched to a gene. The V gene's germline CDR1 is SNHLY and CDR2 FYNNEI. CDR3 length: 13 amino acids. CDR3 DNA: TGTGCCAGCAAGACTAGCATGGCGAACATTCAGTACTTC. It specifies CASKTSMANIQYF.

This clone was picked up a small number of times. The gene calls are TRBV20-1 and TRBJ2-7; tentative D call: TRBD1 (6 bases). The length of the CDR3 is 11 residues. Germline loops: CDR1 DFQATT, CDR2 SNEGSKA (reference sequence). V was cut by 6 bases and J by 4 bases, with 10 bases left in between. Here the CDR3 DNA reads TGCAGTGCCAGGCAGGGGTACGAGCAGTACTTC. Its translation is CSARQGYEQYF.

The chain uses TRBV15 and TRBJ2-5, with D perhaps matching TRBD2 (5 bases). The CDR3 extends over 13 amino acids. Trimming stripped 6 bases from V and 3 bases from J, with 11 bases between. Germline V gene sequence: CDR1 LNHNV, CDR2 YYDKDF (reference sequence). CDR3: CATRTFGKETQYF. The CDR3 DNA sequence: TGTGCCACCAGGACCTTCGGGAAAGAGACCCAGTACTTC.

By share, this clone ranks as medium-sized. The chain uses TRBV29-1 and TRBJ1-1; D remains unclear. The length of the CDR3 is 12 residues. Trimming shortened V by 6 bases and J by 4 bases, and 12 bases separated the two germline ends. Germline CDR1 reads SQVTM; CDR2 reads ANQGSEA. This CDR3 reads CSVAKPGTEAFF. The DNA for the CDR3 is TGCAGCGTGGCGAAACCGGGCACTGAAGCTTTCTTT.

The V gene is TRBV9, the J gene TRBJ2-5, with unresolved D. Germline CDR1 and CDR2: SGDLS and YYNGEE. The CDR3 spans 13 residues. V was trimmed by 0 bases and J by 3 bases, leaving 6 bases between them. CDR3 sequence reads: CASSVAPKETQYF. For the CDR3, the DNA is TGTGCCAGCAGCGTAGCCCCGAAAGAGACCCAGTACTTC. Full variable domain (remainder filled in from reference TRBV9 and TRBJ2-5): DSGVTQTPKHLITATGQRVTLRCSPRSGDLSVYWYQQSLDQGLQFLIQYYNGEERAKGNILERFSAQQFPDLHSELNLSSLELGDSALYFCASSVAPKETQYFGPGTRLLVL.

This rearrangement joins TRBV5-1 to TRBJ1-2; D gene ambiguous. Germline V gene sequence: CDR1 SGHRS, CDR2 YFSETQ. Trimming took off 0 bases at V and 5 bases at J, with 5 bases between the two ends. CDR3 length equals 12 residues. CDR3 coding DNA: TGCGCCAGCAGCTTGGCCGGGTATGGCTACACCTTC. Amino acids: CASSLAGYGYTF.

The chain carries TRBV5-1 and TRBJ2-7, with 9 bases that match TRBD1. The CDR3 is 15 residues long. Germline V gives CDR1 SGHRS, CDR2 YFSETQ. Trimming took 2 bases from V and 6 from J; bases not matched to a gene: 9. The CDR3: CASSFNRGQVGEQYF. CDR3 nucleotides: TGCGCCAGCAGCTTTAACAGGGGGCAGGTTGGCGAGCAGTACTTC.

The V call is TRBV18, the J call TRBJ2-7; 9 bases fit TRBD2. V lost 3 bases and J lost 3; bases outside the gene matches: 15. This CDR3 is 18 amino acids long. Germline CDR1 KGHSH, CDR2 LQKENI. CDR3 DNA: TGTGCCAGCTCACCCGCGGGGGGGGGCGGTCTTCGGGACTACGAGCAGTACTTC. Protein sequence: CASSPAGGGGLRDYEQYF.

This clone has only one observation. V is TRBV4-2 and J is TRBJ2-1, with a weak D call TRBD1 (5 bases). Trimming left V 4 bases short and J 0 bases short, with 13 bases between. The CDR3 extends over 16 amino acids. Germline lookup yields CDR1 LGHNA and CDR2 YNFKEQ. CDR3 DNA: TGTGCCAGCAGCCCTCGACAGACTTACTCCTACAATGAGCAGTTCTTC. It translates to CASSPRQTYSYNEQFF.

The rearrangement uses TRBV19 and TRBJ2-2, with 7 bases lining up with TRBD2. From germline, CDR1 is LNHDA and CDR2 SQIVND (reference sequence). CDR3 length: 17 residues. Trimming took 7 bases from V and 1 from J; bases not matched to a gene: 12. The CDR3 region is CASMQLGGSGNTGELFF. The CDR3 DNA sequence: TGTGCCAGTATGCAACTAGGCGGGAGCGGGAACACCGGGGAGCTGTTTTTT. Using reference TRBV19 and TRBJ2-2 for the parts outside the CDR3, the full variable domain is DGGITQSPKYLFRKEGQNVTLSCEQNLNHDAMYWYRQDPGQGLRLIYYSQIVNDFQKGDIAEGYSVSREKKESFPLTVTSAQKNPTAFYLCASMQLGGSGNTGELFFGEGSRLTVL.

The CDR3 loop is CAVQGRLTETQYF. The CDR3 nucleotides are TGTGCCGTCCAGGGACGGCTAACGGAGACCCAGTACTTC. J is TRBJ2-5 and V is TRBV10-3, with D perhaps assigned TRBD1 or TRBD2 (5 bases each). Germline V gene lookup returns CDR1 ENHRY and CDR2 SYGVKD. The CDR3 runs 13 residues. V lost 11 bases and J lost 5, with 18 bases in between.

The gene calls are TRBV7-9 and TRBJ1-6, with no clear D. The germline gives CDR1 SEHNR, CDR2 FQNEAQ (reference sequence). V was cut by 5 bases and J by 4 bases, with 12 bases left in between. This CDR3 is 15 amino acids long. The CDR3 coding sequence is TGTGCCAGCAGCGGTTCCGCAATGTATAATTCACCCCTCCACTTT. It yields the protein CASSGSAMYNSPLHF.

The chain couples TRBV18 to TRBJ2-3, with 8 bases fitting TRBD1. J lost 0 bases, V lost 1 base, and 3 bases had no gene match. CDR1 and CDR2 (germline): KGHSH, LQKENI. This CDR3 comprises 16 residues. The CDR3 spells CASSPRDRPSTDTQYF. CDR3 DNA sequence: TGTGCCAGCTCACCACGGGACAGGCCTAGCACAGATACGCAGTATTTT.

The genes are TRBV9 and TRBJ2-1; 9 bases align to TRBD2. The CDR3 length is 15 residues. The V and J ends lost 0 bases and 9 bases, in that order; junction bases with no gene match: 7. Germline-derived CDR1 and CDR2 are SGDLS and YYNGEE. CDR3 protein: CASSVGLAGQSEQFF. The CDR3 DNA reads as TGTGCCAGCAGCGTAGGGCTAGCGGGGCAGAGTGAGCAGTTCTTC.

CDR3 bases: TGTGCCAGTAGTATTACAGGGGTCCTAAGCCCCGAGCAGTACTTC. Protein: CASSITGVLSPEQYF. The chain links TRBV19 to TRBJ2-7; 7 bases line up with TRBD1. Germline-derived CDR1 and CDR2 are LNHDA and SQIVND (reference sequence). This CDR3 contains 15 residues. V dropped 3 bases and J dropped 6; count of bases not matched to a gene: 11.

The chain uses TRBV29-1 and TRBJ2-1; no clear D gene. V shed 2 bases and J shed 0 bases, with 8 bases lying between them. CDR1 and CDR2 (germline): SQVTM, ANQGSEA. There are 14 residues in the CDR3. The CDR3 DNA reads as TGCAGCGTTGAATACTACAACTCCTACAATGAGCAGTTCTTC. Residues: CSVEYYNSYNEQFF.

The V gene is TRBV5-1, the J gene TRBJ2-5; a weak D match, TRBD2 (6 bases). With 0 bases removed from V and 2 bases from J, the gap between germline ends came to 11 bases. The CDR3 covers 15 residues. Germline loops: CDR1 SGHRS, CDR2 YFSETQ. In DNA, the CDR3 is TGCGCCAGCAGCTTGGATAGCGGTAGACAAGAGACCCAGTACTTC. Encoded protein: CASSLDSGRQETQYF.